This TCR beta chain was sequenced during a study of OX40 agonist ivuxolimab in advanced cancers. The overall study: Earlier treatment with anti-PD-1, anti-PD-L1 or anti-CTLA-4 was permitted, and 35% to 40% had received some.

Notes on the study in general: In CD8+ T cells, expanded clones were on average more numerous than in CD4+. Antigen specificity of clonally expanded peripheral T cells was not established.

As concerns this clone: As yet, its antigen is unknown.

Libraries were prepared by immunoSEQ multiplex PCR; TCRdb keeps only in-frame clonotypes and omits some of them. Of roughly 35,000 clones listed, roughly 90% are singletons. V gave up 1 base and J gave up 2 bases; unmatched junction bases: 5. Per germline, CDR1 LNHDA and CDR2 SQIVND (reference sequence). This CDR3 spans 15 amino acids. The sequence derives from an adult with an advanced solid tumor such as melanoma, head and neck, liver or kidney cancer. Sequencing used CD4+ or CD8+ T cells sorted from blood, obtained in a trial of the OX40 agonist ivuxolimab. The genes are TRBV19 and TRBJ2-7, with 7 bases lining up with TRBD1. The CDR3 DNA reads as TGTGCCAGTAGTATAGTTCGGACAGGAGCCTACGAGCAGTACTTC. This gives the protein CASSIVRTGAYEQYF.